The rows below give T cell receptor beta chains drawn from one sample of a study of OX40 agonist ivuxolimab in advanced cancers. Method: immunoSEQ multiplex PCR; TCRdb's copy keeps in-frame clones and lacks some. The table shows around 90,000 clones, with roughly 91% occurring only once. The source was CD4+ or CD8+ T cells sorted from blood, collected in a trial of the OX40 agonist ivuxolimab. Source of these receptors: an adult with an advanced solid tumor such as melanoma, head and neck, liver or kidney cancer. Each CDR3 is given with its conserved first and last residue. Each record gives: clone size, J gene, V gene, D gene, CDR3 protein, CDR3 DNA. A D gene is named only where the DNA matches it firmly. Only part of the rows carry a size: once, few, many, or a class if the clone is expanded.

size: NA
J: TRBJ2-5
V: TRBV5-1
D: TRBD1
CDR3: CASHRQGAETQYF
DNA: TGCGCCAGCCACCGACAGGGGGCTGAGACCCAGTACTTC

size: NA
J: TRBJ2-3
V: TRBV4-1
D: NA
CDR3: CASSQGAGHYTDTQYF
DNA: TGCGCCAGCAGCCAAGGTGCGGGCCATTACACAGATACGCAGTATTTT

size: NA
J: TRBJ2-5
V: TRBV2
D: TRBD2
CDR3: CASSELGLAGQETQYF
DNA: TGTGCCAGCAGTGAGTTAGGACTAGCGGGGCAAGAGACCCAGTACTTC

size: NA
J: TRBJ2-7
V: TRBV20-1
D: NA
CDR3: CSASRLSEQYF
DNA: TGCAGTGCTAGCCGGCTCTCCGAGCAGTACTTC

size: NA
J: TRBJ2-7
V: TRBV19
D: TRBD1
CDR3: CASSITSDRDLCEQYF
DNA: TGTGCCAGTAGTATAACGTCCGACAGGGATCTCTGCGAGCAGTACTTC

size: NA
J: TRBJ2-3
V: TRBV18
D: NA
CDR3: CASSPPVGDTQYF
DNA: TGTGCCAGCTCACCACCGGTAGGCGATACGCAGTATTTT

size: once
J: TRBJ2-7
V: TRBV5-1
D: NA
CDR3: CASAPNPNVEQYF
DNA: TGCGCCAGCGCCCCCAACCCCAATGTAGAGCAGTACTTC

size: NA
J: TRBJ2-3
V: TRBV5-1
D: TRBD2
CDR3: CASSLAGQGGTDTQYF
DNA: TGCGCCAGCAGCTTGGCTGGCCAGGGAGGGACAGATACGCAGTATTTT

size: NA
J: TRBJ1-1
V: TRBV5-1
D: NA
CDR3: CASSFNWANTEAFF
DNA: TGCGCCAGCAGCTTCAATTGGGCGAACACTGAAGCTTTCTTT

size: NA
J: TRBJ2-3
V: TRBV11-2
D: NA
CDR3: CASSYRDKQYF
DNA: TGTGCCAGCAGCTACCGGGACAAGCAGTATTTT

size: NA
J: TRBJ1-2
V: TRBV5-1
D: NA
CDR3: CASSPDDSNYGYTF
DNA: TGCGCCAGCAGCCCCGATGACAGTAACTATGGCTACACCTTC

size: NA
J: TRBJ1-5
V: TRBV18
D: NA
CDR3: CASSREGQNQPQHF
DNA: TGTGCCAGCTCACGAGAGGGACAAAATCAGCCCCAGCATTTT

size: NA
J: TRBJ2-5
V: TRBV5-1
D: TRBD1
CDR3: CASSGGTGGPQETQYF
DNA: TGCGCCAGCAGCGGGGGGACAGGGGGCCCACAAGAGACCCAGTACTTC

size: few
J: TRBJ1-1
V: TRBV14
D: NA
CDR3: CASSQDERGGPNTEAFF
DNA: TGTGCCAGCAGCCAAGATGAAAGGGGGGGCCCGAACACTGAAGCTTTCTTT